This T cell receptor (beta chain) was sequenced during a study of regulatory T cells in long-lasting Graves disease. Study at large: The study enrolled newly diagnosed Graves' patients on antithyroid drugs under 3 months. Study-level findings and limits: Because few samples were included, accuracy may have been lower. TCR diversity was lower in persistent than newly diagnosed Graves' disease.

This clonotype was counted at least ten times. Its specificity is not known. Time point described: newly diagnosed GD, antithyroid drugs for less than 3 months. Making the TCR library involved RNA that had been extracted from PBMCs. Patients came through an endocrinology department, and that department was in Xi'an, China. Arm-PCR of CDR3 regions and iRepertoire HTBI primers were used to build TCR beta libraries. In TCRdb, the multiplex PCR reads were re-called with MiXCR into one record per CDR3 protein. Of about 540,000 distinct CDR3 sequences listed, roughly 12% are singletons. Per the germline V gene, CDR1 is SGHRS and CDR2 is YFSETQ. V lost 1 base to trimming and J lost 4 bases, with 17 bases between them. The CDR3 spans 16 residues. The sample was also reused in another study, on T cells in Graves' hyperthyroidism and ophthalmopathy.

The material was peripheral blood mononuclear cells (PBMCs), obtained at new diagnosis, from a patient treated with antithyroid drugs. The V call is TRBV5-1, the J call TRBJ1-2; D might be TRBD1 (5 bases). The clonotype comes from a man younger than 45 with Graves disease. The CDR3 is CASSLFSRDTRYGYTF. In DNA, the CDR3 is TGCGCCAGCAGCTTGTTTAGCAGGGATACTCGCTATGGCTACACCTTC.